The following is a T cell receptor (beta chain) sequence with its context. This sample stems from a study of blood T cells in healthy people across ages. The authors ran a second PCR of roughly 6 to 12 cycles using a sample-barcoded 5' primer and a J-beta primer mix. TCRdb itself ran the 5' RACE reads through MiXCR, one entry per CDR3 protein. The repertoire holds 500,000 to 550,000 distinct CDR3 sequences, with more than 20% as singletons. Trimming removed 4 bases at V and 4 bases at J, with 9 bases between. The CDR3 extends over 13 amino acids. Germline CDR1 is MNHEY and CDR2 is SMNVEV (reference sequence). A further study also used this sample, focusing on T cells of mothers and their children.

This clonotype was obtained from a boy aged 10-17 years in good health. The specimen sequenced was blood. The chain employs TRBV27 and TRBJ2-3, with a tentative D call TRBD2 (5 bases). CDR3 sequence: CASSWLGADTQYF. The DNA of the CDR3 is TGTGCCAGCAGTTGGCTGGGAGCAGATACGCAGTATTTT.